The 27 T cell receptor beta chains below come from one sample, sequenced in a study of PD-L1 blockade in urothelial cancer. Libraries were prepared by immunoSEQ multiplex PCR; TCRdb keeps only in-frame clonotypes and omits some of them. The repertoire includes 45,000 to 55,000 clones, approximately 83% of them detected once, and less than 11% sits in the top ten. The time point here: peripheral blood 6 weeks after treatment start. Sample: PBMCs, taken around atezolizumab (anti-PD-L1) treatment. Source of these receptors: a man aged 55 to 70 with urothelial cancer.

The DNA of the CDR3 is TGTGCCAGCAGCTTGGGGCAGGGAGGAAGTCGGACTGAAGCTTTCTTT. Translating gives CASSLGQGGSRTEAFF. J is TRBJ1-1 and V is TRBV5-4, with D possibly TRBD1 on 5 matching bases. The CDR3 consists of 16 residues. Between the trimmed V and J ends, which lost 0 bases and 5 bases, there was a span of 17 bases. Germline V gene data show CDR1 as SGHNT and CDR2 as YYREEE (reference sequence). Full variable domain (outside the CDR3, taken from reference TRBV5-4 and TRBJ1-1): ETGVTQSPTHLIKTRGQQVTLRCSSQSGHNTVSWYQQALGQGPQFIFQYYREEENGRGNFPPRFSGLQFPNYSSELNVNALELDDSALYLCASSLGQGGSRTEAFFGQGTRLTVV.

This rearrangement joins TRBV5-4 to TRBJ1-2, with TRBD1 matching 7 bases. This CDR3 is 15 amino acids long. V lost 0 bases and J lost 2; bases outside the gene matches: 4. The V gene's germline CDR1 is SGHNT and CDR2 YYREEE (reference sequence). CDR3 DNA: TGTGCCAGCAGCTTGGCGCTGGGACAGAACTATGGCTACACCTTC. Its protein product is CASSLALGQNYGYTF.

This chain connects TRBV4-3 to TRBJ1-2; no clear D. The V gene's germline CDR1 is LGHNA and CDR2 YSLEER. Trimming pared 1 base from V and 8 bases from J, leaving 11 bases between. This CDR3 is 13 amino acids long. CDR3 amino acids: CASSQALGGGYTF. The CDR3 bases are TGCGCCAGCAGCCAAGCCCTAGGTGGGGGCTACACCTTC.

This chain links TRBV21-1 with TRBJ2-7; the table's D call, TRBD1, has no DNA check behind it. TRBV21-1 is a recognized pseudogene. The CDR3 length is 15 residues. CDR3 sequence (DNA): TGTGCCAGCCCACAGGGGGGGGGCAAGCCCTACGAGCAGTACTTC. This codes for CASPQGGGKPYEQYF.

This clone was found once. The chain recombines TRBV14 with TRBJ1-2, with 7 bases lining up with TRBD1. The CDR3 extends over 16 amino acids. Germline V gives CDR1 SGHDN, CDR2 FVKESK. Trimming at V came to 1 base and at J to 5 bases, leaving 10 bases not matched to a gene. The CDR3: CASSQGYRTGGYGYTF. The CDR3 DNA sequence: TGTGCCAGCAGCCAAGGGTACAGGACAGGAGGGTATGGCTACACCTTC.

The chain employs TRBV5-1 and TRBJ2-5; TRBD2 aligns across 9 bases. The V gene's germline CDR1 is SGHRS and CDR2 YFSETQ. J was trimmed by 5 bases and V by 5 bases; bases with no gene match: 16. The length of the CDR3 is 17 residues. For the CDR3, the DNA is TGCGCCAGCAGTCCATTGGGAAGTGCGGGGGGGACGGAGACCCAGTACTTC. It is translated as CASSPLGSAGGTETQYF. The entire variable domain, with the rest obtained from reference TRBV5-1 and TRBJ2-5, is as follows: KAGVTQTPRYLIKTRGQQVTLSCSPISGHRSVSWYQQTPGQGLQFLFEYFSETQRNKGNFPGRFSGRQFSNSRSEMNVSTLELGDSALYLCASSPLGSAGGTETQYFGPGTRLLVL.

V and J are TRBV10-2 and TRBJ2-3, with 8 bases lining up with TRBD2. CDR3 length: 16 residues. CDR1 is WSHSY and CDR2 is SAAADI in the germline V gene. The ends lost 0 bases at V and 4 bases at J; junction bases unmatched: 6. The CDR3 bases are TGCGCCAGCAGTGAGTCGACGCTAGCGGGCGCAGATACGCAGTATTTT. Its protein product is CASSESTLAGADTQYF.

V usage is TRBV5-4 and J usage is TRBJ1-1; D remains unclear. Germline V gene lookup returns CDR1 SGHNT and CDR2 YYREEE (reference sequence). V was clipped by 4 bases and J by 0 bases, with 10 bases between them. The CDR3 length is 14 residues. CDR3: CASSRRELNTEAFF. CDR3 nucleotides: TGTGCCAGCAGCCGGAGGGAATTGAACACTGAAGCTTTCTTT.

The chain has TRBV9 and TRBJ2-3, with 8 bases identical to TRBD2. V was pared by 3 bases and J by 5 bases, with 8 bases of the junction left unmatched. This CDR3 spans 15 amino acids. The germline gives CDR1 SGDLS, CDR2 YYNGEE. CDR3 bases: TGTGCCAGCAGCGAAAGAGGACTAGCTATAGATACGCAGTATTTT. Its protein product is CASSERGLAIDTQYF.

CDR3 sequence: CASNFRQGNYEQYF. In DNA, the CDR3 is TGTGCCAGCAATTTTCGACAGGGTAACTACGAGCAGTACTTC. V and J are TRBV28 and TRBJ2-7; TRBD1 agrees at 7 bases. The CDR3 runs to 14 residues. The V segment lost 7 bases and the J segment 3 bases; nucleotides outside the gene matches: 9. Germline CDR1 is MDHEN and CDR2 is SYDVKM.

The gene calls are TRBV19 and TRBJ2-2; 9 bases line up with TRBD1. This CDR3 comprises 14 residues. Trimming at V came to 9 bases and at J to 0 bases, leaving 2 bases not matched to a gene. The V gene's germline CDR1 is LNHDA and CDR2 SQIVND (reference sequence). The CDR3 loop is CASRTGANTGELFF. The CDR3 coding sequence is TGTGCCAGCCGGACAGGGGCGAACACCGGGGAGCTGTTTTTT.

This chain joins TRBV7-2 and TRBJ2-3; D unclear. Germline CDR1 SGHTA, CDR2 FQGNSA. The V end lost 10 bases, the J end lost 2 bases, and 16 bases lay between the germline ends. The CDR3 has 14 residues. The DNA for the CDR3 is TGTGCCACCGCGTTGGGCACCCTCACAGATACGCAGTATTTT. Translated: CATALGTLTDTQYF.

The rearrangement joins TRBV5-1 to TRBJ1-6; D perhaps matches TRBD1 (5 bases). V lost 8 bases and J 7 bases, leaving 13 bases between the germline ends. This CDR3 has 13 residues. Germline lookup yields CDR1 SGHRS and CDR2 YFSETQ. The CDR3 coding sequence is TGCGCCAGAAGGAGGGACGGGAATTCACCCCTCCACTTT. Residues: CARRRDGNSPLHF.

The J gene is TRBJ2-7, the V gene TRBV14, with TRBD1 matching 9 bases. Losses at the gene ends were 4 bases for V and 4 bases for J; bases not matched to a gene: 5. The V gene's germline CDR1 is SGHDN and CDR2 FVKESK. The CDR3 consists of 14 residues. The CDR3 DNA follows: TGTGCCAGCAGCCCCGGGACAGGGCTTTACGAGCAGTACTTC. It codes for CASSPGTGLYEQYF.

V and J are TRBV4-3 and TRBJ2-3; 7 bases map to TRBD1. V lost 4 bases to trimming and J lost 4 bases; unmatched junction nucleotides: 5. CDR1 and CDR2 (germline): LGHNA, YSLEER. The CDR3 spans 14 residues. In DNA, the CDR3 is TGCGCCAGCAGCCTGCGACAGGGCGCAGATACGCAGTATTTT. It translates to CASSLRQGADTQYF.

The chain links TRBV29-1 to TRBJ2-5; D is unresolved. This CDR3 is 13 amino acids long. Germline V gives CDR1 SQVTM, CDR2 ANQGSEA. V lost 2 bases and J lost 5, with 12 bases in between. CDR3 bases: TGCAGCGTTGAAAATTTTGACTCCGAGACCCAGTACTTC. Its translation: CSVENFDSETQYF.

This chain uses TRBV19 with TRBJ1-1; 9 bases line up with TRBD1. The trim removed 7 bases at V and 1 base at J, leaving 1 base unmatched. Germline loops: CDR1 LNHDA, CDR2 SQIVND (reference sequence). The CDR3 length is 13 residues. Written as DNA, the CDR3 is TGTGCCAGTAAGGGACAGGGGAACACTGAAGCTTTCTTT. Protein sequence: CASKGQGNTEAFF.

The rearrangement links TRBV9 to TRBJ1-2; D is perhaps TRBD1 (5 bases). This CDR3 contains 14 residues. Trimming pared 2 bases from V and 7 bases from J, leaving 15 bases between. The germline V gene encodes CDR1 SGDLS and CDR2 YYNGEE. The DNA of the CDR3 is TGTGCCAGCAGCGTTCTTGGGGGAGGTGGTGGCTACACCTTC. Its protein product is CASSVLGGGGGYTF.

The chain combines TRBV27 with TRBJ2-7; 7 bases are a match to TRBD2. Trimming took 4 bases from V and 4 from J; bases not matched to a gene: 10. Germline-derived CDR1 and CDR2 are MNHEY and SMNVEV (reference sequence). The CDR3 totals 15 residues. The CDR3 region is CASSSSGGKSYEQYF. In DNA, the CDR3 is TGTGCCAGCAGTTCTTCCGGGGGGAAGTCGTACGAGCAGTACTTC.

The chain joins TRBV28 to TRBJ1-2, with 10 positions matching TRBD1. Per the germline V gene, CDR1 is MDHEN and CDR2 is SYDVKM. The CDR3 sequence is 14 residues long. V lost 11 bases and J lost 5; bases outside the gene matches: 11. The DNA of the CDR3 is TGTGCCGGCCGGGGACAGGGGAGATCGTATGGCTACACCTTC. Its translation is CAGRGQGRSYGYTF.

This CDR3 reads CSVEPGQGHNEQFF. CDR3 DNA: TGCAGCGTGGAGCCGGGACAGGGCCACAATGAGCAGTTCTTC. The chain has TRBV29-1 and TRBJ2-1, with 9 bases matching TRBD1. The CDR3 runs 14 residues. J gave up 5 bases and V 6 bases, and 8 bases lay outside the gene matches. Germline lookup yields CDR1 SQVTM and CDR2 ANQGSEA.

The J gene is TRBJ1-2, the V gene TRBV28; weak D call: TRBD1 (5 bases). Trimming removed 3 bases at V and 1 base at J, with 9 bases between. Germline CDR1 reads MDHEN; CDR2 reads SYDVKM. The CDR3 has 14 residues. Here the CDR3 DNA reads TGTGCCAGCAGTTTGGGGCAGGGTAACTATGGCTACACCTTC. Amino acids: CASSLGQGNYGYTF.

The chain employs TRBV10-1 and TRBJ2-1, with TRBD2 identical over 8 bases. V lost 6 bases to trimming and J lost 4 bases; unmatched junction nucleotides: 14. From germline, CDR1 is WNHNN and CDR2 SYGVQD (reference sequence). The CDR3 sequence is 17 residues long. The CDR3 bases are TGCGCCAGCAGCCCTAGCGGGTTAATCATGGGGTACAATGAGCAGTTCTTC. This gives the protein CASSPSGLIMGYNEQFF.

The CDR3 spells CAWRDRGGSPLHF. The CDR3 coding sequence is TGTGCCTGGCGGGACAGGGGGGGTTCACCCCTCCACTTT. The rearrangement joins TRBV30 to TRBJ1-6, with TRBD1 matching 11 bases. Germline CDR1 GTSNPN, CDR2 SVGIG (reference sequence). This CDR3 is 13 amino acids long. The junction had 3 bases not matched to a gene; V was cut back by 5 bases and J by 9 bases. The variable domain in full, completed from reference TRBV30 and TRBJ1-6, reads SQTIHQWPATLVQPVGSPLSLECTVEGTSNPNLYWYRQAAGRGLQLLFYSVGIGQISSEVPQNLSASRPQDRQFILSSKKLLLSDSGFYLCAWRDRGGSPLHFGNGTRLTVT.

In nucleotides, the CDR3 is TGTGCCTGGAGTTCACCAGGGGATCGGCAGTACTTC. Protein product: CAWSSPGDRQYF. The gene calls are TRBV30 and TRBJ2-7, with D maybe TRBD1 (6 bases). Trimming cost V 2 bases and J 9 bases, with 14 bases left between them. CDR3 length equals 12 residues. Germline CDR1 is GTSNPN and CDR2 is SVGIG (reference sequence).

This clone was detected only once. The chain joins TRBV5-1 to TRBJ2-7; TRBD1 aligns across 8 bases. The CDR3 is 15 residues long. V shed 6 bases and J 4 bases; nucleotides not matched to a gene: 12. The germline gives CDR1 SGHRS, CDR2 YFSETQ. The CDR3 reads CASKNTDRGGYEQYF. The CDR3 nucleotides read TGCGCCAGCAAGAACACAGACAGGGGTGGTTACGAGCAGTACTTC.

This rearrangement joins TRBV5-7 to TRBJ1-4; 7 bases are a match to TRBD1. TRBV5-7 is sorted into the ORF group, with uncertain function. The V segment lost 3 bases and the J segment 3 bases; nucleotides outside the gene matches: 17. CDR3 length: 19 residues. CDR3 in amino acids: CASSSGTDRVILPNEKLFF. DNA of the CDR3: TGTGCCAGCAGCTCCGGGACCGACAGGGTGATTCTGCCTAATGAAAAACTGTTTTTT.